The 17 T cell receptor beta chains listed next were all sequenced from one sample in a study of shared clonotypes between healthy human individuals. Sequencing used immunoSEQ multiplex PCR; TCRdb keeps in-frame clones, though not all of them. The sample lists about 110,000 clones, less than 80% occurring once. The sample taken for sequencing was memory CD8+ T cells sorted from blood. The subset: CD45RO+ cells pooled with CCR7-negative TemRA cells. Receptors were obtained from a woman aged 25 to 45 in good health.

The chain joins TRBV11-2 to TRBJ2-3; D is undetermined. Looked up from germline, CDR1 is SGHAT and CDR2 is FQNNGV. V lost 5 bases to trimming and J lost 1 base, with 16 bases between them. The CDR3 length is 16 residues. CDR3 nucleotide sequence: TGTGCCAGCAGCGTGGAGTTGGGTGGTCGCACAGATACGCAGTATTTT. Protein sequence: CASSVELGGRTDTQYF.

The chain links TRBV23-1 to TRBJ2-6; tentatively, D is TRBD2 (6 bases). Being an ORF, TRBV23-1 has a function that is uncertain. This CDR3 contains 17 residues. Trimming removed 4 bases from V and 0 bases from J, with 13 bases in between. The CDR3 DNA follows: TGCGCCAGCAGTCGGGGCGGGGATTACTCTGGGGCCAACGTCCTGACTTTC. Residues: CASSRGGDYSGANVLTF.

This chain connects TRBV28 to TRBJ2-7; 7 bases align to TRBD2. CDR3 length: 14 residues. Germline V gene sequence: CDR1 MDHEN, CDR2 SYDVKM. With V trimmed by 6 bases and J by 1 base, 6 bases remained unmatched. The CDR3 region has the DNA TGTGCCAGCAGGGCGGGACTAAATTCCTACGAGCAGTACTTC. Protein sequence: CASRAGLNSYEQYF.

Concerning this clone: A single base separates this from a much larger clone, so it may be a read error. The same CDR3 also results from other DNA sequences found in this sample. V usage is TRBV9 and J usage is TRBJ2-3; 7 bases map to TRBD2. The CDR3 consists of 14 residues. Germline V gene data show CDR1 as SGDLS and CDR2 as YYNGEE. V was clipped by 0 bases and J by 4 bases; unmatched bases: 2. The CDR3: CASSVAGGSDTQYF. The DNA for the CDR3 is TGTGCCAGCAGCGTAGCGGGGGGATCAGATACGCAGTATTTT.

The chain carries TRBV27 and TRBJ2-2; 16 bases map to TRBD2. Germline CDR1 MNHEY, CDR2 SMNVEV (reference sequence). The CDR3 runs 19 residues. Trimming cost V 4 bases and J 6 bases; bases outside gene matches: 11. The CDR3 DNA sequence: TGTGCCAGCAGTTCGACTTCCGGGACTAGCGGGAGGGCACCCGGGGAGCTGTTTTTT. It yields the protein CASSSTSGTSGRAPGELFF.

V usage is TRBV7-9 and J usage is TRBJ2-7; D is possibly TRBD1 (6 bases). The CDR3 contains 16 residues. V was cut by 4 bases and J by 3 bases, with 19 bases left in between. The V gene's germline CDR1 is SEHNR and CDR2 FQNEAQ (reference sequence). The CDR3 sequence: CASSSAPQGADYEQYF. CDR3 nucleotide sequence: TGTGCCAGCAGCTCGGCCCCACAGGGTGCAGACTACGAGCAGTACTTC.

The chain joins TRBV19 to TRBJ2-1, with D perhaps matching TRBD1 (6 bases). The CDR3 extends over 16 amino acids. Germline CDR1 LNHDA, CDR2 SQIVND (reference sequence). V was clipped by 3 bases and J by 5 bases, with 17 bases between them. The chain's CDR3 is CASSIQGLAENNEQFF. CDR3 nucleotide sequence: TGTGCCAGTAGTATTCAGGGGCTAGCCGAAAACAATGAGCAGTTCTTC.

This clone was found a few times. The rearrangement uses TRBV15 and TRBJ2-7, with D perhaps matching TRBD1 (6 bases). Germline CDR1 LNHNV, CDR2 YYDKDF (reference sequence). Trimming left V 5 bases short and J 2 bases short, with 13 bases between. The CDR3 sequence is 14 residues long. The CDR3, as DNA: TGTGCCACCAGCGGGAACAGGGAACCCTACGAGCAGTACTTC. This codes for CATSGNREPYEQYF.

This clone came up a few times. The chain links TRBV9 to TRBJ2-5, with TRBD1 identical over 9 bases. Gene TRBJ2-7 matches the end of the DNA better, so the J call may be wrong. Germline CDR1 and CDR2: SGDLS and YYNGEE. The CDR3 runs to 15 residues. This chain's CDR3 is CASSVGQGDSYEQYF. CDR3 DNA: TGTGCCAGCAGCGTAGGACAGGGGGATTCCTACGAGCAGTACTTC.

The V call is TRBV19, the J call TRBJ2-7; weak D call: TRBD2 (5 bases). The V gene's germline CDR1 is LNHDA and CDR2 SQIVND (reference sequence). CDR3 size: 13 residues. The ends were cut back, 1 base at V and 4 bases at J, with 8 bases in the middle. The chain's CDR3 is CASSIGELYEQYF. CDR3 bases: TGTGCCAGTAGTATAGGGGAGCTGTACGAGCAGTACTTC.

This clone has at least ten counts. This chain joins TRBV7-6 and TRBJ2-7, with 7 nucleotides matching TRBD1. With 1 base clipped from V and 7 bases from J, the junction kept 13 bases outside the gene matches. The CDR3 is made up of 16 amino acids. CDR1 and CDR2 (germline): SGHVS, FNYEAQ. The CDR3 nucleotides read TGTGCCAGCAGCTTAGAGGGGGACAGCGGCTCCTGGGAGCAGTACTTC. It specifies CASSLEGDSGSWEQYF.

This clone was detected a few times. This rearrangement joins TRBV2 to TRBJ1-1; D is uncertain. Deletions cut 3 bases from V and 5 bases from J, with 4 bases between. Germline CDR1 reads SNHLY; CDR2 reads FYNNEI. CDR3 length: 11 amino acids. The CDR3: CASSDWTEAFF. The CDR3 nucleotides are TGTGCCAGCAGTGACTGGACTGAAGCTTTCTTT. Combining the CDR3 with reference TRBV2 and TRBJ1-1 gives the whole variable domain EPEVTQTPSHQVTQMGQEVILRCVPISNHLYFYWYRQILGQKVEFLVSFYNNEISEKSEIFDDQFSVERPDGSNFTLKIRSTKLEDSAMYFCASSDWTEAFFGQGTRLTVV.

At least ten counts were recorded for this clone. The chain combines TRBV27 with TRBJ2-4; TRBD1 matches at 9 bases. Germline-derived CDR1 and CDR2 are MNHEY and SMNVEV (reference sequence). The junction had 10 bases not matched to a gene; V was cut back by 5 bases and J by 8 bases. CDR3 length equals 15 residues. The CDR3 region is CASSETGGFFDIQYF. Written as DNA, the CDR3 is TGTGCCAGCAGTGAGACAGGGGGTTTCTTTGACATTCAGTACTTC.

This clone was counted between two and nine times. J is TRBJ2-1 and V is TRBV25-1; tentative D call: TRBD2 (5 bases). Germline CDR1 MGHDK, CDR2 SYGVNS. This CDR3 is 14 amino acids long. V lost 6 bases and J lost 0, with 9 bases in between. This chain's CDR3 is CASSDGGSYNEQFF. The DNA for the CDR3 is TGTGCCAGCAGCGATGGAGGCTCCTACAATGAGCAGTTCTTC.

By share, this clone counts as medium-sized. This chain uses TRBV2 with TRBJ2-7; no clear D. V lost 2 bases to trimming and J lost 3 bases, with 14 bases between them. The CDR3 loop spans 15 amino acids. Germline lookup yields CDR1 SNHLY and CDR2 FYNNEI. The CDR3 nucleotides read TGTGCCAGCAGTGAATTGGACCCCACCTACTACGAGCAGTACTTC. The encoded protein is CASSELDPTYYEQYF.

The chain combines TRBV5-1 with TRBJ2-7, with 8 bases fitting TRBD2. CDR3 size: 14 residues. V dropped 4 bases and J dropped 4; count of bases not matched to a gene: 7. Looked up from germline, CDR1 is SGHRS and CDR2 is YFSETQ. The CDR3 coding sequence is TGCGCCAGCAGCGTAGGGACTAGAGGGTACGAGCAGTACTTC. It yields the protein CASSVGTRGYEQYF.

In DNA, the CDR3 is TGTGCCAGTAAACAGGGTTTTAGCACAGATACGCAGTATTTT. It is translated as CASKQGFSTDTQYF. The chain is built from TRBV7-9 and TRBJ2-3, with D possibly matching TRBD1 (6 bases). Looked up from germline, CDR1 is SEHNR and CDR2 is FQNEAQ (reference sequence). The V gene lost 9 bases and the J gene lost 0 bases, with 13 bases spanning the gap. This CDR3 contains 14 residues. Based on the CDR3 plus reference TRBV7-9 and TRBJ2-3, the full variable domain is DTGVSQNPRHKITKRGQNVTFRCDPISEHNRLYWYRQTLGQGPEFLTYFQNEAQLEKSRLLSDRFSAERPKGSFSTLEIQRTEQGDSAMYLCASKQGFSTDTQYFGPGTRLTVL.